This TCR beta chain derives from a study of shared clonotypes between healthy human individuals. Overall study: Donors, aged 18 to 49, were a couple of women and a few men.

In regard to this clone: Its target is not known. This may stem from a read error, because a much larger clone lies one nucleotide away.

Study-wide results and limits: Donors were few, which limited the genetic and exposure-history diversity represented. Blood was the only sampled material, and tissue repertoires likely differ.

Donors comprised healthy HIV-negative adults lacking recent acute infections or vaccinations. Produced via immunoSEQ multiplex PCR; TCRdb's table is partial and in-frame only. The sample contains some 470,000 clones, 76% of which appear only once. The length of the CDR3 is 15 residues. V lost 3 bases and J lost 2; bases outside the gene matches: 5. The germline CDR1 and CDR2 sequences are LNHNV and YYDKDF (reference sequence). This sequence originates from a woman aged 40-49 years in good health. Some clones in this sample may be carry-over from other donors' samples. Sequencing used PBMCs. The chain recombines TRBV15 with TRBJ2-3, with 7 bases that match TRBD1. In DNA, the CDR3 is TGTGCCACCAGCAGCCGACAGGGATACACAGATACGCAGTATTTT. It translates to CATSSRQGYTDTQYF.